The 11 T cell receptor beta chains below were found in one sample sequenced in a study of T-cell memory formation after mild COVID-19. Using its own MiXCR run on the 5' RACE reads, TCRdb lists one record per CDR3 protein. The table lists 400,000 to 550,000 distinct CDR3 sequences, approximately 25% of them singletons. The sequencing sample was made of PBMCs or a T cell subset sorted from them (not recorded which). These receptors all stem from an adult woman who had mild COVID-19 (a few samples of this study predate the infection). Cell type and time point are not known.

The chain couples TRBV7-6 to TRBJ2-3; 8 bases fit TRBD2. Germline loops: CDR1 SGHVS, CDR2 FNYEAQ. This CDR3 is 15 amino acids long. V gave up 0 bases and J gave up 8 bases; unmatched junction bases: 7. CDR3 residues: CASSLAAGGAGTQYF. In DNA, the CDR3 is TGTGCCAGCAGCTTAGCGGCGGGGGGAGCCGGTACGCAGTATTTT.

The genes are TRBV24-1 and TRBJ2-5; possibly TRBD1 for D (5 bases). Between the trimmed V and J ends, which lost 0 bases and 3 bases, there was a span of 13 bases. The CDR3 loop spans 16 amino acids. Germline V gene lookup returns CDR1 KGHDR and CDR2 SFDVKD. CDR3 bases: TGTGCCACCAGTGATTTGGACAGCCTTGGGGAAGAGACCCAGTACTTC. Residues: CATSDLDSLGEETQYF.

There are a few counts of this clonotype. This chain connects TRBV5-1 to TRBJ2-2, with TRBD1 matching 8 bases. This CDR3 is built from 17 residues. The junction had 13 bases not matched to a gene; V was cut back by 3 bases and J by 6 bases. From germline, CDR1 is SGHRS and CDR2 YFSETQ. The chain's CDR3 is CASSSGQGGREAGELFF. CDR3 in DNA: TGCGCCAGCAGCTCTGGACAGGGCGGTAGAGAAGCCGGGGAGCTGTTTTTT.

This clonotype was picked up a small number of times. This rearrangement joins TRBV19 to TRBJ2-2; 8 bases line up with TRBD2. The germline gives CDR1 LNHDA, CDR2 SQIVND (reference sequence). V dropped 8 bases and J dropped 4; count of bases not matched to a gene: 3. CDR3 size: 13 residues. The CDR3 loop reads CASAGTSTGELFF. The CDR3 nucleotides read TGTGCCAGTGCCGGGACTAGCACCGGGGAGCTGTTTTTT.

There are a few counts of this clonotype. This chain's CDR3 is CASSEGVSTEAFF. Written as DNA, the CDR3 is TGTGCCAGCAGTGAGGGGGTGAGCACTGAAGCTTTCTTT. The chain employs TRBV2 and TRBJ1-1; maybe TRBD1 (5 bases). Between the trimmed V and J ends, which lost 3 bases and 4 bases, there was a span of 9 bases. Germline V gene data show CDR1 as SNHLY and CDR2 as FYNNEI. The CDR3 has 13 amino acids. Drawing the rest from reference TRBV2 and TRBJ1-1, the complete variable domain is EPEVTQTPSHQVTQMGQEVILRCVPISNHLYFYWYRQILGQKVEFLVSFYNNEISEKSEIFDDQFSVERPDGSNFTLKIRSTKLEDSAMYFCASSEGVSTEAFFGQGTRLTVV.

The gene calls are TRBV7-2 and TRBJ2-7; D possibly matches TRBD1 or TRBD2 (5 bases each). Per germline, CDR1 SGHTA and CDR2 FQGNSA. Trimming pared 5 bases from V and 1 base from J, leaving 24 bases between. This CDR3 has 18 amino acids. In DNA form, the CDR3 reads TGTGCCAGCAGCCTCTTCGGGGACCCAATCCTCTCGTCCTACGAGCAGTACTTC. Its translation: CASSLFGDPILSSYEQYF. Together with reference TRBV7-2 and TRBJ2-7, the CDR3 gives the full variable domain: GAGVSQSPSNKVTEKGKDVELRCDPISGHTALYWYRQSLGQGLEFLIYFQGNSAPDKSGLPSDRFSAERTGGSVSTLTIQRTQQEDSAVYLCASSLFGDPILSSYEQYFGPGTRLTVT.

The chain recombines TRBV30 with TRBJ1-5, with 7 bases lining up with TRBD1. The CDR3 loop spans 14 amino acids. The V segment lost 4 bases and the J segment 2 bases; nucleotides outside the gene matches: 5. Germline CDR1 is GTSNPN and CDR2 is SVGIG (reference sequence). CDR3 in amino acids: CAWNSGTGNQPQHF. CDR3 bases: TGTGCCTGGAATTCTGGGACAGGCAATCAGCCCCAGCATTTT. The full variable domain, rest sourced from reference TRBV30 and TRBJ1-5, is SQTIHQWPATLVQPVGSPLSLECTVEGTSNPNLYWYRQAAGRGLQLLFYSVGIGQISSEVPQNLSASRPQDRQFILSSKKLLLSDSGFYLCAWNSGTGNQPQHFGDGTRLSIL.

V is TRBV5-1 and J is TRBJ2-1, with 7 bases aligning to TRBD1. CDR3 size: 13 residues. With 9 bases clipped from V and 5 bases from J, the junction kept 8 bases outside the gene matches. Germline loops: CDR1 SGHRS, CDR2 YFSETQ. The DNA for the CDR3 is TGCGCCACCCGGGACAGACGTGACAATGAGCAGTTCTTC. It codes for CATRDRRDNEQFF.

The rearrangement links TRBV27 to TRBJ2-3, with D tentatively TRBD1 or TRBD2 (6 bases each). CDR1 is MNHEY and CDR2 is SMNVEV in the germline V gene (reference sequence). V was trimmed by 5 bases and J by 4 bases, leaving 19 bases between them. The CDR3 spans 16 residues. CDR3: CASSPRRGVGADTQYF. In DNA, the CDR3 is TGTGCCAGCAGTCCGCGGAGGGGGGTTGGGGCAGATACGCAGTATTTT.

This clonotype turned up a few times. This rearrangement joins TRBV12-3 or TRBV12-4 to TRBJ2-1, with D possibly matching TRBD2 (5 bases). The CDR3 length is 13 residues. Trimming removed 2 bases from V and 9 bases from J, with 11 bases in between. CDR3 loop: CASSLPTGIEQFF. In nucleotides, the CDR3 is TGTGCCAGCAGTTTACCAACCGGGATTGAGCAGTTCTTC.

The V call is TRBV5-1, the J call TRBJ1-1, with 9 bases matching TRBD1. J was trimmed by 4 bases and V by 4 bases; bases with no gene match: 2. CDR3 size: 13 residues. Germline loops: CDR1 SGHRS, CDR2 YFSETQ. The CDR3 protein is CASSRTGATEAFF. CDR3 DNA: TGCGCCAGCAGCCGGACAGGGGCCACTGAAGCTTTCTTT. Drawing the rest from reference TRBV5-1 and TRBJ1-1, the complete variable domain is KAGVTQTPRYLIKTRGQQVTLSCSPISGHRSVSWYQQTPGQGLQFLFEYFSETQRNKGNFPGRFSGRQFSNSRSEMNVSTLELGDSALYLCASSRTGATEAFFGQGTRLTVV.